This T cell receptor (beta chain) was documented in a study of human T cells and chemical hapten exposure. Study-level information: Patients additionally received therapeutic doses of diphenylcyclopropenone on the scalp once a week, and this continued throughout the approximately 23-week study.

Noted time point: patch test 3, about 24 weeks after DPC sensitization. The treatment: therapeutic diphenylcyclopropenone sensitization with weekly scalp DPC. Using its own MiXCR run on the RACE reads, TCRdb lists one record per CDR3 protein. The sample yields 110,000 or so distinct CDR3 sequences, under 40% seen once. Trimming removed 3 bases from V and 3 bases from J; junction bases left unmatched: 7. The length of the CDR3 is 16 residues. Germline CDR1 SGHNT, CDR2 YYREEE (reference sequence). This clonotype was seen a handful of times. Sequencing was performed on whole blood, taken in connection with sensitization to the hapten diphenylcyclopropenone (DPC). The clonotype originates from a man aged 35 to 55 with alopecia areata. Some clones in this sample may be carry-over from other donors' samples. The V and J genes are TRBV5-4 and TRBJ2-3; 10 nucleotides line up with TRBD1. This CDR3 reads CASSSPTGGGTDTQYF. DNA for the CDR3: TGTGCCAGCAGCTCCCCGACAGGGGGCGGGACAGATACGCAGTATTTT.